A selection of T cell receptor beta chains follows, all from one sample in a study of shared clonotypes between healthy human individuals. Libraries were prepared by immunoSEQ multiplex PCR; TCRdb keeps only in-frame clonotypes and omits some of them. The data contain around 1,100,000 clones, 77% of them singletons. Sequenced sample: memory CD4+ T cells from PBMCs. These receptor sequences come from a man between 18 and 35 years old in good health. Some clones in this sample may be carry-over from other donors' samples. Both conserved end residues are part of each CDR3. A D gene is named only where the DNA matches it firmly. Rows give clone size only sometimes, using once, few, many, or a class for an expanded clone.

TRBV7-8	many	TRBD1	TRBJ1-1	TGTGCCAGCAGCTGGGACAGGGACACTGAAGCTTTCTTT	CASSWDRDTEAFF
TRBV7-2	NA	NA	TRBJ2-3	TGTGCCAGCAGCCCGACCGGAGCGTCTCCAGATACGCAGTATTTT	CASSPTGASPDTQYF
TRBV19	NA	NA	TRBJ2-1	TGTGCCAGTAGCCCCCTCCCCGGTCGGACACCGGGGCTCCAGCAGTTCTTC	CASSPLPGRTPGLQQFF
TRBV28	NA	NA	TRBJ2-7	TGTGCCAGCAGAAGATTAGGGCCCACCTACGAGCAGTACTTC	CASRRLGPTYEQYF
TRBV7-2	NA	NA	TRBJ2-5	TGTGCCAGCAGCTTGGTGTGGGGGAGGGAGACCCAGTACTTC	CASSLVWGRETQYF
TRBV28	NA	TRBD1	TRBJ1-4	TGTGCCAGCAGTTTAAGGGGGCCGACTAATGAAAAACTGTTTTTT	CASSLRGPTNEKLFF
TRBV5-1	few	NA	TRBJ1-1	TGCGCCAGCAGCTCCCAGTTGGACACTGAAGCTTTCTTT	CASSSQLDTEAFF
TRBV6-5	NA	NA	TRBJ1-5	TGTGCCAGCAGGGACGGTAATCAGCCCCAGCATTTT	CASRDGNQPQHF
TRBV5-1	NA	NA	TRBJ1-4	TGCGCCAGCAGCGCCGGGACAAGGGAGGAAAAACTGTTTTTT	CASSAGTREEKLFF
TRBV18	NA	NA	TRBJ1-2	TGTGCCAGCTCACCAACTGGGGGGGCGACTGGCTACACCTTC	CASSPTGGATGYTF
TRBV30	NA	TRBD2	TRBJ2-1	TGTGCCTGGACTAGCGGGGGATACAATGAGCAGTTCTTC	CAWTSGGYNEQFF
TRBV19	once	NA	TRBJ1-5	TGTGCCAGTAGTGCCCTCGCCAGCTACAATCAGCCCCAGCATTTT	CASSALASYNQPQHF
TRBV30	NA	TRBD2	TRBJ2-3	TGTGCCTGGGGTAGCGGGAGGGCCCGAGCAGATACGCAGTATTTT	CAWGSGRARADTQYF
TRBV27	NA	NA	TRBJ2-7	TGTGCCAGCAGCCTCCTGGGTAGGGTCCCGCGCTCCTACGAGCAGTACTTC	CASSLLGRVPRSYEQYF
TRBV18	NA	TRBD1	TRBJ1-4	TGTGCCAGCTCACCACCGGGGGGACAGCTCGTTCGGAGTGGCGAAAAACTGTTTTTT	CASSPPGGQLVRSGEKLFF
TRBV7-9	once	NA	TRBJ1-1	TGTGCCAGCAGCTTCCGAGAGAGCGCTGAAGCTTTCTTT	CASSFRESAEAFF
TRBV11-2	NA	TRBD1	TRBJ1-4	TGTGCCAGCAGCTCGACGGGACAGGGGGAAAAACTGTTTTTT	CASSSTGQGEKLFF
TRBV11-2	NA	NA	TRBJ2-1	TGTGCCAGCAGCTCCCCCCACTTAGGCAATGAGCAGTTCTTC	CASSSPHLGNEQFF
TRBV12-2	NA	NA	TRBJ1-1	TGTGCGGGAATCGGACAGAGAACTGAAGCTTTCTTT	CAGIGQRTEAFF
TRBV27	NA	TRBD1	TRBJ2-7	TGTGCCAGACGGGACAGGGCGGCCGGGAGCTTCTACGAGCAGTACTTC	CARRDRAAGSFYEQYF
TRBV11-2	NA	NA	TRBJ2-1	TGTGCCAGCAGCTTAGTGGGGTTCCCCTACAATGAGCAGTTCTTC	CASSLVGFPYNEQFF
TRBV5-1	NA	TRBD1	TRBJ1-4	TGCGCCAGCAGCCAGACAGGGGGGGACGAAAAACTGTTTTTT	CASSQTGGDEKLFF
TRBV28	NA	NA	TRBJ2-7	TGTGCCAGCAGTTTTCGAGGGGTGGTCTACGAGCAGTACTTC	CASSFRGVVYEQYF
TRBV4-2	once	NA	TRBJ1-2	TGTGCCAGCAGCCAAGAAGGTCGAAACAAACGCAGTTATGGCTACACCTTC	CASSQEGRNKRSYGYTF